This T cell receptor (beta chain) was profiled in a study of blood T cells in healthy people across ages. Using a J-beta primer mix together with a sample-barcoded 5' primer, a second PCR was run for roughly 7 to 12 cycles. TCRdb redid the calling of the 5' RACE reads with MiXCR, one entry per CDR3 protein. The sample records more than 550,000 distinct CDR3 sequences, about 24% being singletons. Germline lookup yields CDR1 MNHEY and CDR2 SVGAGI. This CDR3 is built from 14 residues. This TCR was sampled from a man in his 70s in good health. The sample taken for sequencing was blood. The chain is built from TRBV6-5 and TRBJ2-1; D remains ambiguous. The end of the DNA aligns better with TRBJ2-7, so the J call may be wrong. CDR3 nucleotide sequence: TGTGCCAGCAGTTACGACCGGAAGAACTACGAGCAGTACTTC. Its protein product is CASSYDRKNYEQYF.